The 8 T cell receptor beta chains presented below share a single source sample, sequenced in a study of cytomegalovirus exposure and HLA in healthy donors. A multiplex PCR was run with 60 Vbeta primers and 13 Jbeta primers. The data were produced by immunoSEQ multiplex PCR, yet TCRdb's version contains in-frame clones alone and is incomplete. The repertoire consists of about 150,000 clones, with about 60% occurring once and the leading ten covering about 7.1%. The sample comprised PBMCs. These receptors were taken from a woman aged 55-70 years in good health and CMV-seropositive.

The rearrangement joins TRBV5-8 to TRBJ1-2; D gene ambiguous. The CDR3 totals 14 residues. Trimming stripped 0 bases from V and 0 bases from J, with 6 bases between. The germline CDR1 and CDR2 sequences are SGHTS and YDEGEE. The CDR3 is CASSLDPPNYGYTF. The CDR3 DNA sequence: TGTGCCAGCAGCTTGGATCCTCCTAACTATGGCTACACCTTC.

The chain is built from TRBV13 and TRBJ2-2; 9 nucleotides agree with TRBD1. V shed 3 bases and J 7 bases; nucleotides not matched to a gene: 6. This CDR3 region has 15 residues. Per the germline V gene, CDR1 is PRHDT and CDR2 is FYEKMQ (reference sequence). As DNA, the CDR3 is TGTGCCAGCAGCTTCGGGACAGGGACGGGCGGGGAGCTGTTTTTT. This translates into CASSFGTGTGGELFF.

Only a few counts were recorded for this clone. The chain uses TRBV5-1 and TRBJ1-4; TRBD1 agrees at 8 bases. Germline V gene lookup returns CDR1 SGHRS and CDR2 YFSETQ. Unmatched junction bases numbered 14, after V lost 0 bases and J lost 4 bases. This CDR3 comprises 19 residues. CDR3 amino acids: CASSLGAGGAPLGNEKLFF. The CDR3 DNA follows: TGCGCCAGCAGCTTGGGGGCAGGGGGCGCCCCCCTAGGTAATGAAAAACTGTTTTTT.

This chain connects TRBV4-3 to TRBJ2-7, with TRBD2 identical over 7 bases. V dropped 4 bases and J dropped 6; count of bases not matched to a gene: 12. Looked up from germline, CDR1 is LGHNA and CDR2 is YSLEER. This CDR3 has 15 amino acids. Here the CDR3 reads CASSPLGGRVTEQYF. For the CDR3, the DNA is TGCGCCAGCAGCCCTCTGGGGGGGAGGGTAACCGAGCAGTACTTC.

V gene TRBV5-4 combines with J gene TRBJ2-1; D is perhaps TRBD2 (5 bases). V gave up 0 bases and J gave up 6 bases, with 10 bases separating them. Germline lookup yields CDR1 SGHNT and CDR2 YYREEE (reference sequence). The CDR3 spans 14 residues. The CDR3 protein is CASSLVGEGNEQFF. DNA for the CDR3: TGTGCCAGCAGCTTGGTGGGAGAGGGCAATGAGCAGTTCTTC. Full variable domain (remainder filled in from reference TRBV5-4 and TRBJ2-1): ETGVTQSPTHLIKTRGQQVTLRCSSQSGHNTVSWYQQALGQGPQFIFQYYREEENGRGNFPPRFSGLQFPNYSSELNVNALELDDSALYLCASSLVGEGNEQFFGPGTRLTVL.

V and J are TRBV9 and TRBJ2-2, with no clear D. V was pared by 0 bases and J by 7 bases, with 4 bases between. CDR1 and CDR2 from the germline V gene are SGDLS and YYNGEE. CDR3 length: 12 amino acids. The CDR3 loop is CASSVDGGELFF. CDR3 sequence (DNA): TGTGCCAGCAGCGTAGACGGCGGGGAGCTGTTTTTT.

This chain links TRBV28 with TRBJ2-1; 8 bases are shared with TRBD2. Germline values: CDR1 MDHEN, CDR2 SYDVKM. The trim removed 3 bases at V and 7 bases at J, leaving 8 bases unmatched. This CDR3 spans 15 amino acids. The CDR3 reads CASSFGGRPGNEQFF. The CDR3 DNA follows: TGTGCCAGCAGTTTCGGCGGGAGGCCCGGAAATGAGCAGTTCTTC.

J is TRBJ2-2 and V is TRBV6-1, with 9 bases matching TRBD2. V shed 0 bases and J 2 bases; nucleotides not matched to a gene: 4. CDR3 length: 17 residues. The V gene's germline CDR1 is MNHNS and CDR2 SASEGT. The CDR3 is CASSEASLAGNTGELFF. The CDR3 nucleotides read TGTGCCAGCAGTGAAGCTAGTCTAGCGGGAAACACCGGGGAGCTGTTTTTT.